This T cell receptor beta chain emerged from a study of T cells in Graves' hyperthyroidism and ophthalmopathy. CDR1 and CDR2 from the germline V gene are DFQATT and SNEGSKA (reference sequence). The CDR3 length equals 8 residues, ends included. Study observations and caveats: The authors' 13 V-J model separated ophthalmopathy from stable hyperthyroidism. With a median lead of roughly 6.8 months before onset, the model predicted ophthalmopathy.

Pregnant or lactating patients were excluded, as were those with uncontrolled infection or other autoimmune disease. Based on clinical symptoms, serum thyroxine and TRAb, thyroid ultrasound and orbital computed tomography, diagnoses were reached. About this clonotype: What it binds is not known. Because the CDR3 is missing its conserved closing phenylalanine or tryptophan, this is likely a read error. No DNA is shown, since the ends of the CDR3 on it are uncertain; the CDR3 is the one TCRdb lists.

It was RNA transcripts that yielded the amplified TCR beta CDR3 regions. HTBI primers were used for first-round RT-PCR of the TCR CDR3. Each CDR3 protein gets one entry after TCRdb re-called the multiplex PCR reads with MiXCR. Among more than 550,000 distinct CDR3 sequences listed, nearly 45% were seen once. This receptor was taken from an adult man with Graves' disease, either hyperthyroidism or ophthalmopathy (not recorded which). V is TRBV20-1 and J is TRBJ1-4; the table calls TRBD1, which could not be checked here. Material for sequencing was peripheral blood or thyroid tissue (not recorded which). CDR3 loop: CSARAREL.